This T cell receptor beta chain was captured by sequencing in a study of beta chain features in type 1 diabetes. Regarding the study as a whole: In all four CD4+ subsets, TCRB CDR3 length was significantly, moderately reduced in type 1 diabetes.

Worth noting for this clone: Its antigen is currently unknown.

Cells sorted by CD45RO/CCR7/CD25/CD127/CD95/CD27 comprised CD4+ naive, central memory, regulatory and stem cell-like memory cells. The V segment lost 6 bases and the J segment 6 bases; nucleotides outside the gene matches: 13. Per germline, CDR1 MNHEY and CDR2 SVGAGI. The CDR3 is 15 residues long. Sequenced material consisted of expressed TCRB transcripts (all of the isolated RNA was reverse transcribed). Libraries were prepared by immunoSEQ multiplex PCR; TCRdb keeps only in-frame clonotypes and omits some of them. The sample shows about 160,000 clones, 6.5% to 8.5% of them seen only once. The receptor was isolated from a woman under 30 with type 1 diabetes. This chain links TRBV6-5 with TRBJ2-7; TRBD2 agrees at 8 bases. The sequenced sample consisted of central memory CD4+ T cells from blood. The CDR3 DNA follows: TGTGCCAGCAGCCTCCCGGGACTAGGTAGTCTCGAGCAGTACTTC. Encoded protein: CASSLPGLGSLEQYF.